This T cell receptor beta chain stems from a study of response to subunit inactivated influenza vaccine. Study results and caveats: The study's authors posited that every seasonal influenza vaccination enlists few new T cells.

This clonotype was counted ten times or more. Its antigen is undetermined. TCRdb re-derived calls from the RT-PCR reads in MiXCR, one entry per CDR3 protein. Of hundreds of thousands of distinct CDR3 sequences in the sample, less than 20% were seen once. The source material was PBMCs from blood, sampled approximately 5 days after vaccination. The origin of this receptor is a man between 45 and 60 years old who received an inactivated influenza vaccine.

CDR3 DNA: TGCAGTGCCCGACCGCTAGCGGGAGGGCTAGGATACGAGTTCTTC. As protein: CSARPLAGGLGYEFF. The gene calls are TRBV20-1 and TRBJ2-1, with 12 bases aligning to TRBD2. J gave up 14 bases and V 6 bases, and 17 bases lay outside the gene matches. The CDR3 has 15 amino acids. Germline CDR1 and CDR2: DFQATT and SNEGSKA (reference sequence).